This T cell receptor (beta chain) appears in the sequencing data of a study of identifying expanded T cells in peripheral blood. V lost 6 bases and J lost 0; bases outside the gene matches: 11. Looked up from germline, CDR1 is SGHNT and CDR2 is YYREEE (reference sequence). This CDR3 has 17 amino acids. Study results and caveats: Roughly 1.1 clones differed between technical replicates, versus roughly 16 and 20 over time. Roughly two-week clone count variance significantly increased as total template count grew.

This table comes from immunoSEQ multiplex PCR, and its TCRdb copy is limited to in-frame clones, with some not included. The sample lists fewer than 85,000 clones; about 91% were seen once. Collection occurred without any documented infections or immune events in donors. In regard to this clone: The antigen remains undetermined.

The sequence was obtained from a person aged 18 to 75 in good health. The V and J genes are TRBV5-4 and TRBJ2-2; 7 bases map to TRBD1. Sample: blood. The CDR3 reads CASNPGQNTANTGELFF. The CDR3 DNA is TGTGCCAGCAACCCGGGACAGAATACCGCGAACACCGGGGAGCTGTTTTTT. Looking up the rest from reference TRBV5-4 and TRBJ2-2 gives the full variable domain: ETGVTQSPTHLIKTRGQQVTLRCSSQSGHNTVSWYQQALGQGPQFIFQYYREEENGRGNFPPRFSGLQFPNYSSELNVNALELDDSALYLCASNPGQNTANTGELFFGEGSRLTVL.